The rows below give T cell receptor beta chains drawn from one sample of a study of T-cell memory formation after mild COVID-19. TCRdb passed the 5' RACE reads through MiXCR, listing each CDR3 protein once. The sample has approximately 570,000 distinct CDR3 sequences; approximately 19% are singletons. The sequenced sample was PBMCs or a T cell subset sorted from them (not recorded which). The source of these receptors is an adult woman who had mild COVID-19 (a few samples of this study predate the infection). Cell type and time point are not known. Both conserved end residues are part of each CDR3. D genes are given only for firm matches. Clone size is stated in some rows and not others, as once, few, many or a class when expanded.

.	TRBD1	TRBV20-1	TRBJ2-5	CSASSTQGARETQYF	TGCAGTGCTAGTTCCACACAGGGGGCAAGAGAGACCCAGTACTTC
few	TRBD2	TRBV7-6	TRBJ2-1	CASSLVAGVLDEQFF	TGTGCCAGCAGCTTAGTGGCGGGAGTTTTGGATGAGCAGTTCTTC
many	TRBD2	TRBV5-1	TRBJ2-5	CASSFSGGAETQYF	TGCGCCAGCAGCTTTAGCGGGGGGGCTGAGACCCAGTACTTC
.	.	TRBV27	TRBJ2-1	CASSLNSHEQFF	TGTGCCAGCAGTTTGAATAGTCATGAGCAGTTCTTC
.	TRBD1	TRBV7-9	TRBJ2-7	CASSSTDRGLYEQYF	TGTGCCAGCAGCTCGACCGACAGGGGGCTCTACGAGCAGTACTTC
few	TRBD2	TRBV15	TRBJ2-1	CATSRTGTSGDNEQFF	TGTGCCACCAGCAGAACCGGGACTAGCGGGGACAATGAGCAGTTCTTC
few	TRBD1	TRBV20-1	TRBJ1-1	CSAPGQENTEAFF	TGCAGTGCCCCGGGACAGGAGAACACTGAAGCTTTCTTT
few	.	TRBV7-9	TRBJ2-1	CASSLGVSKSVGSYNEQFF	TGTGCCAGCAGCTTAGGTGTTAGCAAGAGTGTCGGCTCCTACAATGAGCAGTTCTTC
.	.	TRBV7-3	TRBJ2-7	CASSLSRNRGYEQYF	TGTGCCAGCAGCTTATCAAGGAACCGGGGCTACGAGCAGTACTTC
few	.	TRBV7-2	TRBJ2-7	CASSRLLYEQYF	TGTGCCAGCAGCCGACTACTATACGAGCAGTACTTC
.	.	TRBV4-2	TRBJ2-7	CASSQAVGGSYEQYF	TGTGCCAGCAGCCAAGCCGTCGGTGGCAGCTACGAGCAGTACTTC
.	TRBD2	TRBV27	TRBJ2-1	CASSRLAGVADEQFF	TGTGCCAGCAGTCGACTAGCGGGAGTTGCAGATGAGCAGTTCTTC
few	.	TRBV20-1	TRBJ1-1	CSARDGTVNTEAFF	TGCAGTGCTAGAGATGGGACGGTTAACACTGAAGCTTTCTTT
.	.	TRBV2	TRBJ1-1	CAGRAIDTEAFF	TGTGCCGGGAGAGCGATTGACACTGAAGCTTTCTTT
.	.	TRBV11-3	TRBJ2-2	CASRVTLNTGELFF	TGTGCCAGCAGAGTAACCCTGAACACCGGGGAGCTGTTTTTT
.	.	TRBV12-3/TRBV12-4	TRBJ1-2	CASSRGGGNGYTF	TGTGCCAGCAGCCGTGGGGGGGGGAATGGCTACACCTTC
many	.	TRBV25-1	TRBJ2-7	CASSAGREQYF	TGTGCCAGCAGTGCCGGACGCGAGCAGTACTTC
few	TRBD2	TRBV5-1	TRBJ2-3	CASTIGGSLGTQYF	TGCGCCAGCACGATCGGGGGGTCACTCGGTACGCAGTATTTT
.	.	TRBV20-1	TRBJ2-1	CSAIPSSGLRLYNEQFF	TGCAGTGCTATCCCCTCTAGTGGACTACGCCTATACAATGAGCAGTTCTTC
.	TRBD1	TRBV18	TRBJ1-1	CASSPSDRGNTEAFF	TGTGCCAGCTCACCCTCCGACAGGGGGAACACTGAAGCTTTCTTT
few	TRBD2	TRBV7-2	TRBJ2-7	CASSFSGGGYEQYF	TGTGCCAGCAGCTTCAGCGGGGGGGGCTACGAGCAGTACTTC
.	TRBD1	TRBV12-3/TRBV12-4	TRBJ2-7	CASSLDRGLEQYF	TGTGCCAGCAGTTTAGACAGGGGGCTGGAGCAGTACTTC
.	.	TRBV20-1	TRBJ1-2	CSARGDTVLYGYTF	TGCAGTGCTAGAGGGGACACAGTCCTATATGGCTACACCTTC
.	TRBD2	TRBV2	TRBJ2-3	CASIRRGSADTQYF	TGTGCCAGCATCAGGCGGGGGAGTGCAGATACGCAGTATTTT
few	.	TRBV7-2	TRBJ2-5	CASSPSLAQETQYF	TGTGCCAGCAGCCCCTCGCTAGCCCAAGAGACCCAGTACTTC
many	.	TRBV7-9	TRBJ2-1	CASSLTLGEQFF	TGTGCCAGCAGCCTAACTTTGGGTGAGCAGTTCTTC
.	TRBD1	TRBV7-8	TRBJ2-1	CASSLQGDITPRQFF	TGTGCCAGCAGCTTACAGGGGGACATCACCCCCAGGCAGTTCTTC
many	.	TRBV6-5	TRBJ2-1	CASSLPGGEQFF	TGTGCCAGCAGCTTACCCGGGGGTGAGCAGTTCTTC
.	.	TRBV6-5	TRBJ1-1	CASRRHRDTEAFF	TGTGCCAGCAGGAGACATAGGGACACTGAAGCTTTCTTT
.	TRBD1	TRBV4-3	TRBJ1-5	CASSQTGTGFQPQHF	TGCGCCAGCAGCCAAACCGGGACAGGGTTTCAGCCCCAGCATTTT
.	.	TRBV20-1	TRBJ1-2	CSALIDERTSF	TGCAGTGCCCTAATAGATGAGAGGACTTCCTTC
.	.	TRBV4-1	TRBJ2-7	CASSQDTSASRSYEQYF	TGCGCCAGCAGCCAAGATACTTCGGCTAGCAGGTCCTACGAGCAGTACTTC
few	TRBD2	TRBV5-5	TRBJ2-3	CASSPPRGTSTDTQYF	TGTGCCAGCAGCCCACCCCGGGGGACTAGTACAGATACGCAGTATTTT
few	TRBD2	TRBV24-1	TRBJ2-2	CATSDWEAGAPGELFF	TGTGCCACCAGTGATTGGGAAGCGGGGGCTCCCGGGGAGCTGTTTTTT
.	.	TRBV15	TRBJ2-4	CATSRGGLGNIQYF	TGTGCCACCAGCAGAGGGGGTCTCGGGAACATTCAGTACTTC
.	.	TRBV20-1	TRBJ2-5	CSARGHGGQETQYF	TGCAGTGCTAGGGGTCATGGCGGTCAAGAGACCCAGTACTTC
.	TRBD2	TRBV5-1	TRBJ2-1	CASSPGTSGHNEQFF	TGCGCCAGCAGCCCCGGGACTAGCGGCCACAATGAGCAGTTCTTC
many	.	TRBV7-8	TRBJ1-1	CASSLMTANTEAFF	TGTGCCAGCAGCTTAATGACAGCAAACACTGAAGCTTTCTTT
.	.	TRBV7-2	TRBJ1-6	CASSLGGRGISYNSPLHF	TGTGCCAGCAGCTTAGGGGGCAGGGGAATCTCCTATAATTCACCCCTCCACTTT
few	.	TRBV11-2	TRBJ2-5	CASSLTINRDVKTQYF	TGTGCCAGCAGCTTAACAATCAACAGGGATGTAAAGACCCAGTACTTC
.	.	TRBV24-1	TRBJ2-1	CATHDQDNEQFF	TGTGCCACCCATGACCAGGACAATGAGCAGTTCTTC
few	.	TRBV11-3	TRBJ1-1	CASSLGGPATEAFF	TGTGCCAGCAGCTTAGGGGGCCCGGCCACTGAAGCTTTCTTT
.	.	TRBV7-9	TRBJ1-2	CASSLEFRSDNGYTF	TGTGCCAGCAGCTTAGAATTTCGCTCGGACAATGGCTACACCTTC
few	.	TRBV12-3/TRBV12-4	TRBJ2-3	CASSLRRTSDTQYF	TGTGCCAGCAGTTTACGCCGGACGTCAGATACGCAGTATTTT
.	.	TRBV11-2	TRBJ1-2	CASSLDRWESYGYTF	TGTGCCAGCAGCTTAGATCGGTGGGAATCCTATGGCTACACCTTC
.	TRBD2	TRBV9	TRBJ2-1	CASSATSGNSYNEQFF	TGTGCCAGCAGCGCCACTAGCGGGAACTCCTACAATGAGCAGTTCTTC
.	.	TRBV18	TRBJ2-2	CASSPADGTGELFF	TGTGCCAGCTCACCCGCGGACGGCACCGGGGAGCTGTTTTTT
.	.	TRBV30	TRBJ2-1	CAWSDESTYNEQFF	TGTGCCTGGAGCGACGAATCAACCTACAATGAGCAGTTCTTC
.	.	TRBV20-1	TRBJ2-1	CSAPQRGSDSYNEQFF	TGCAGTGCACCGCAAAGGGGCAGCGACTCCTACAATGAGCAGTTCTTC
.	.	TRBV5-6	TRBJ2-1	CASSLSQFYNEQFF	TGTGCCAGCAGCTTGTCCCAGTTTTACAATGAGCAGTTCTTC
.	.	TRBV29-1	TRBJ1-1	CSVGEGPEAFF	TGCAGCGTTGGGGAGGGACCTGAAGCTTTCTTT
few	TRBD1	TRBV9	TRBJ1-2	CASSAAGQGLNYGYTF	TGTGCCAGCAGCGCGGCGGGACAGGGGTTGAACTATGGCTACACCTTC
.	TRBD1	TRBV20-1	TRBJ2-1	CSAREMAGGSYNEQFF	TGCAGTGCTAGAGAGATGGCAGGGGGTTCCTACAATGAGCAGTTCTTC
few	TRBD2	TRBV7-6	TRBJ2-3	CASFGASGGSTDTQYF	TGTGCCAGCTTCGGGGCTAGCGGGGGAAGCACAGATACGCAGTATTTT
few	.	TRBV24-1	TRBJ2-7	CATSEREGAPPYEQYF	TGTGCCACCAGTGAGAGGGAAGGAGCGCCTCCCTACGAGCAGTACTTC